The rows below give T cell receptor beta chains drawn from one sample of a study of T cell responses to AZD1222 COVID-19 vaccine. Produced via immunoSEQ multiplex PCR; TCRdb's table is partial and in-frame only. The data contain about 100,000 clones, about 87% of them singletons. Sample: peripheral blood, taken on day 0 of MenACWY control vaccination. Every receptor here comes from an adult in good health. CDR3s include the opening cysteine and the closing phenylalanine or tryptophan. Each record gives: clone size, J gene, V gene, D gene, CDR3 protein, CDR3 DNA. D genes are given only for firm matches. Clone size is given for some rows only: seen once, a few or many times, or a class if the clone is expanded.

abundance: .
j_gene: TRBJ2-7
v_gene: TRBV29-1
d_gene: TRBD1
CDR3aa: CSVLGQGVDSPFSEQYF
CDR3nt: TGCAGCGTGCTGGGACAGGGGGTTGATTCCCCTTTTTCCGAGCAGTACTTC

abundance: .
j_gene: TRBJ1-1
v_gene: TRBV19
d_gene: .
CDR3aa: CASSIGVRNEAFF
CDR3nt: TGTGCCAGTAGTATAGGGGTGAGGAATGAAGCTTTCTTT

abundance: .
j_gene: TRBJ2-5
v_gene: TRBV30
d_gene: TRBD2
CDR3aa: CAWIPGNGGAETQYF
CDR3nt: TGTGCCTGGATTCCGGGTAACGGGGGGGCAGAGACCCAGTACTTC

abundance: .
j_gene: TRBJ1-5
v_gene: TRBV21-1
d_gene: .
CDR3aa: CASSKETGLESNQPQHF
CDR3nt: TGTGCCAGCAGCAAAGAGACAGGGTTAGAGAGCAATCAGCCCCAGCATTTT

abundance: .
j_gene: TRBJ1-1
v_gene: TRBV19
d_gene: .
CDR3aa: CASSRGGDATEAFF
CDR3nt: TGTGCCAGTAGTCGAGGAGGGGATGCCACTGAAGCTTTCTTT

abundance: .
j_gene: TRBJ1-5
v_gene: TRBV28
d_gene: .
CDR3aa: CASSLPTPSNQPQHF
CDR3nt: TGTGCCAGCAGTTTACCTACACCTAGCAATCAGCCCCAGCATTTT

abundance: few
j_gene: TRBJ2-5
v_gene: TRBV7-2
d_gene: .
CDR3aa: CASSFVSQETQYF
CDR3nt: TGTGCCAGCAGCTTTGTAAGTCAAGAGACCCAGTACTTC

abundance: .
j_gene: TRBJ1-3
v_gene: TRBV3-1/TRBV3-2
d_gene: .
CDR3aa: CASSQMGSLGNTIYF
CDR3nt: TGTGCCAGCAGCCAAATGGGCTCGCTGGGAAACACCATATATTTT

abundance: .
j_gene: TRBJ1-1
v_gene: TRBV6-5
d_gene: .
CDR3aa: CASTQVRHTEAFF
CDR3nt: TGTGCCAGCACCCAAGTACGGCACACTGAAGCTTTCTTT

abundance: .
j_gene: TRBJ2-2
v_gene: TRBV5-1
d_gene: .
CDR3aa: CASRGQNTGELFF
CDR3nt: TGCGCCAGCAGAGGACAGAACACCGGGGAGCTGTTTTTT

abundance: .
j_gene: TRBJ2-2
v_gene: TRBV30
d_gene: .
CDR3aa: CAWSLQATGELFF
CDR3nt: TGTGCCTGGAGTCTCCAGGCGACCGGGGAGCTGTTTTTT

abundance: .
j_gene: TRBJ2-2
v_gene: TRBV5-1
d_gene: .
CDR3aa: CASSFSGGELFF
CDR3nt: TGCGCCAGCAGCTTCTCCGGCGGGGAGCTGTTTTTT

abundance: .
j_gene: TRBJ2-1
v_gene: TRBV3-1/TRBV3-2
d_gene: .
CDR3aa: CASSQGHYNEQFF
CDR3nt: TGTGCCAGCAGCCAAGGGCACTACAATGAGCAGTTCTTC

abundance: once
j_gene: TRBJ2-1
v_gene: TRBV5-1
d_gene: .
CDR3aa: CASSLAASSYNEQFF
CDR3nt: TGCGCCAGCAGCTTAGCGGCTAGCTCCTACAATGAGCAGTTCTTC

abundance: .
j_gene: TRBJ1-3
v_gene: TRBV9
d_gene: .
CDR3aa: CASSVAGPSTGNTIYF
CDR3nt: TGTGCCAGCAGCGTAGCTGGCCCTTCCACTGGAAACACCATATATTTT

abundance: once
j_gene: TRBJ2-3
v_gene: TRBV4-3
d_gene: .
CDR3aa: CASSQAQGPQYF
CDR3nt: TGCGCCAGCAGCCAAGCCCAGGGTCCGCAGTATTTT

abundance: .
j_gene: TRBJ1-5
v_gene: TRBV7-9
d_gene: .
CDR3aa: CASSSRGDNQPQHF
CDR3nt: TGTGCCAGCAGCTCCCGCGGGGACAATCAGCCCCAGCATTTT

abundance: .
j_gene: TRBJ2-5
v_gene: TRBV7-2
d_gene: TRBD1
CDR3aa: CASTSPTGARQETQYF
CDR3nt: TGTGCCAGCACCTCCCCGACAGGGGCGCGCCAAGAGACCCAGTACTTC

abundance: .
j_gene: TRBJ1-6
v_gene: TRBV6-5
d_gene: TRBD1
CDR3aa: CASRYGTGRSPLHF
CDR3nt: TGTGCCAGCAGATACGGGACAGGGAGATCACCCCTCCACTTT

abundance: .
j_gene: TRBJ1-5
v_gene: TRBV6-5
d_gene: .
CDR3aa: CASSPGGHSNQPQHF
CDR3nt: TGTGCCAGCAGTCCAGGTGGGCATAGCAATCAGCCCCAGCATTTT

abundance: .
j_gene: TRBJ2-2
v_gene: TRBV29-1
d_gene: TRBD2
CDR3aa: CSGVGGGNTGELFF
CDR3nt: TGCAGCGGAGTGGGCGGGGGAAACACCGGGGAGCTGTTTTTT

abundance: .
j_gene: TRBJ1-2
v_gene: TRBV25-1
d_gene: .
CDR3aa: CASSDPRDNPYGYTF
CDR3nt: TGTGCCAGCAGTGACCCACGGGACAACCCCTATGGCTACACCTTC

abundance: .
j_gene: TRBJ1-1
v_gene: TRBV29-1
d_gene: TRBD1
CDR3aa: CSVEPPQGAGTEAFF
CDR3nt: TGCAGCGTTGAACCTCCACAGGGGGCGGGCACTGAAGCTTTCTTT

abundance: .
j_gene: TRBJ1-6
v_gene: TRBV27
d_gene: .
CDR3aa: CASRGSLSSYNSPLHF
CDR3nt: TGTGCCAGCAGAGGGTCGCTTAGCTCCTATAATTCACCCCTCCACTTT

abundance: .
j_gene: TRBJ2-3
v_gene: TRBV28
d_gene: .
CDR3aa: CASSVGNPDTQYF
CDR3nt: TGTGCCAGCAGTGTGGGGAACCCAGATACGCAGTATTTT

abundance: few
j_gene: TRBJ1-5
v_gene: TRBV19
d_gene: .
CDR3aa: CASSILQGSAGQPQHF
CDR3nt: TGTGCCAGTAGTATACTCCAGGGTTCCGCAGGGCAGCCCCAGCATTTT

abundance: .
j_gene: TRBJ2-3
v_gene: TRBV7-9
d_gene: TRBD1
CDR3aa: CASSRTGTGPTDTQYF
CDR3nt: TGTGCCAGCAGCAGAACCGGGACAGGACCCACAGATACGCAGTATTTT

abundance: .
j_gene: TRBJ2-3
v_gene: TRBV28
d_gene: .
CDR3aa: CASSFATGVATDTQYF
CDR3nt: TGTGCCAGCAGTTTTGCGACGGGAGTAGCAACAGATACGCAGTATTTT

abundance: .
j_gene: TRBJ2-2
v_gene: TRBV5-5
d_gene: .
CDR3aa: CASSKDPGTGELFF
CDR3nt: TGTGCCAGCAGCAAAGACCCCGGCACCGGGGAGCTGTTTTTT

abundance: once
j_gene: TRBJ2-4
v_gene: TRBV5-4
d_gene: .
CDR3aa: CASSLGGALAKNIQYF
CDR3nt: TGTGCCAGCAGCTTGGGGGGAGCCTTAGCCAAAAACATTCAGTACTTC

abundance: .
j_gene: TRBJ2-5
v_gene: TRBV6-2/TRBV6-3
d_gene: TRBD1
CDR3aa: CASSYAGTGKAETQYF
CDR3nt: TGTGCCAGCAGTTACGCGGGGACAGGGAAGGCAGAGACCCAGTACTTC

abundance: once
j_gene: TRBJ2-2
v_gene: TRBV6-2/TRBV6-3
d_gene: TRBD2
CDR3aa: CASSYSRLAGVAGELFF
CDR3nt: TGTGCCAGCAGTTACTCGAGACTAGCGGGAGTGGCCGGGGAGCTGTTTTTT

abundance: .
j_gene: TRBJ2-1
v_gene: TRBV5-8
d_gene: TRBD2
CDR3aa: CAGSPLFAGGAGNEQFF
CDR3nt: TGTGCCGGCAGCCCGTTGTTTGCGGGAGGGGCGGGCAATGAGCAGTTCTTC

abundance: .
j_gene: TRBJ2-7
v_gene: TRBV12-3/TRBV12-4
d_gene: .
CDR3aa: CASSLLSSYEQYF
CDR3nt: TGTGCCAGCAGTTTACTTAGCTCCTACGAGCAGTACTTC

abundance: .
j_gene: TRBJ2-1
v_gene: TRBV28
d_gene: TRBD2
CDR3aa: CASSFRLAGDNEQFF
CDR3nt: TGTGCCAGCAGTTTTCGACTAGCGGGAGACAATGAGCAGTTCTTC

abundance: .
j_gene: TRBJ2-5
v_gene: TRBV7-9
d_gene: TRBD1
CDR3aa: CASSSDREIETQYF
CDR3nt: TGTGCCAGCAGTTCGGACAGGGAGATAGAGACCCAGTACTTC

abundance: .
j_gene: TRBJ2-3
v_gene: TRBV5-4
d_gene: TRBD2
CDR3aa: CASSPGAGLATDTQYF
CDR3nt: TGTGCCAGCAGCCCGGGGGCCGGACTAGCGACAGATACGCAGTATTTT

abundance: .
j_gene: TRBJ2-7
v_gene: TRBV7-8
d_gene: .
CDR3aa: CATSGEGYRGYEQYF
CDR3nt: TGTGCCACCTCGGGGGAGGGATACAGGGGCTACGAGCAGTACTTC

abundance: .
j_gene: TRBJ2-3
v_gene: TRBV7-7
d_gene: .
CDR3aa: CASSLGTGRTDTQYF
CDR3nt: TGTGCCAGCAGCTTAGGGACCGGCCGGACAGATACGCAGTATTTT

abundance: .
j_gene: TRBJ2-5
v_gene: TRBV24-1
d_gene: TRBD1
CDR3aa: CATRGGEETQYF
CDR3nt: TGTGCCACCAGAGGGGGCGAGGAGACCCAGTACTTC

abundance: once
j_gene: TRBJ2-7
v_gene: TRBV15
d_gene: TRBD1
CDR3aa: CATSRVGTGRYEQYF
CDR3nt: TGTGCCACCAGCAGAGTAGGGACAGGGAGGTACGAGCAGTACTTC

abundance: few
j_gene: TRBJ2-5
v_gene: TRBV5-4
d_gene: .
CDR3aa: CASSFQETQYF
CDR3nt: TGTGCCAGCAGCTTTCAAGAGACCCAGTACTTC

abundance: .
j_gene: TRBJ1-6
v_gene: TRBV5-3
d_gene: .
CDR3aa: CARSITGRSSPLHF
CDR3nt: TGTGCCAGAAGCATAACAGGGAGGAGTTCACCCCTCCACTTT

abundance: few
j_gene: TRBJ2-3
v_gene: TRBV7-2
d_gene: .
CDR3aa: CASSLRGLYTDTQYF
CDR3nt: TGTGCCAGCAGCCTACGGGGCCTATACACAGATACGCAGTATTTT

abundance: .
j_gene: TRBJ2-1
v_gene: TRBV6-2/TRBV6-3
d_gene: .
CDR3aa: CASSYAGAGSYNEQFF
CDR3nt: TGTGCCAGCAGTTACGCTGGGGCTGGGTCCTACAATGAGCAGTTCTTC

abundance: .
j_gene: TRBJ2-7
v_gene: TRBV5-4
d_gene: .
CDR3aa: CASSSRPREWSYEQYF
CDR3nt: TGTGCCAGCAGCTCCCGACCCCGGGAGTGGTCCTACGAGCAGTACTTC

abundance: .
j_gene: TRBJ2-1
v_gene: TRBV9
d_gene: .
CDR3aa: CASSPPPSTTYNEQFF
CDR3nt: TGTGCCAGCAGCCCTCCGCCTTCCACTACCTACAATGAGCAGTTCTTC

abundance: .
j_gene: TRBJ2-7
v_gene: TRBV30
d_gene: TRBD2
CDR3aa: CAWRDILRGDPYEQYF
CDR3nt: TGTGCCTGGAGGGATATCCTACGGGGGGACCCCTACGAGCAGTACTTC

abundance: .
j_gene: TRBJ1-3
v_gene: TRBV5-1
d_gene: .
CDR3aa: CASSGLGGNTIYF
CDR3nt: TGCGCCAGCAGTGGCCTCGGGGGTAACACCATATATTTT

abundance: .
j_gene: TRBJ2-2
v_gene: TRBV7-7
d_gene: TRBD1
CDR3aa: CASSLAQGQGDLGELFF
CDR3nt: TGTGCCAGCAGCTTAGCTCAAGGACAGGGAGATCTCGGGGAGCTGTTTTTT

abundance: once
j_gene: TRBJ1-1
v_gene: TRBV5-1
d_gene: TRBD1
CDR3aa: CASSPDRTDTEAFF
CDR3nt: TGCGCCAGCAGCCCGGACAGGACGGACACTGAAGCTTTCTTT

abundance: once
j_gene: TRBJ1-2
v_gene: TRBV18
d_gene: .
CDR3aa: CASSRRRYSNYGYTF
CDR3nt: TGTGCCAGCTCACGTCGGAGATACAGTAACTATGGCTACACCTTC

abundance: .
j_gene: TRBJ2-3
v_gene: TRBV27
d_gene: .
CDR3aa: CASRLEGEDTQYF
CDR3nt: TGTGCCAGCAGGCTGGAGGGAGAAGATACGCAGTATTTT

abundance: few
j_gene: TRBJ2-7
v_gene: TRBV19
d_gene: TRBD1
CDR3aa: CASRFSGTGAYEQYF
CDR3nt: TGTGCCAGTAGATTCTCCGGGACAGGTGCTTACGAGCAGTACTTC

abundance: .
j_gene: TRBJ1-1
v_gene: TRBV29-1
d_gene: .
CDR3aa: CSVGKGEGTEAFF
CDR3nt: TGCAGCGTTGGGAAAGGGGAGGGCACTGAAGCTTTCTTT

abundance: .
j_gene: TRBJ1-4
v_gene: TRBV3-1/TRBV3-2
d_gene: .
CDR3aa: CASSRRGTNEKLFF
CDR3nt: TGTGCCAGCAGCCGTCGGGGTACTAATGAAAAACTGTTTTTT

abundance: .
j_gene: TRBJ1-3
v_gene: TRBV6-2/TRBV6-3
d_gene: .
CDR3aa: CASSFEKDSGNTIYF
CDR3nt: TGTGCCAGCAGTTTCGAAAAGGACTCTGGAAACACCATATATTTT